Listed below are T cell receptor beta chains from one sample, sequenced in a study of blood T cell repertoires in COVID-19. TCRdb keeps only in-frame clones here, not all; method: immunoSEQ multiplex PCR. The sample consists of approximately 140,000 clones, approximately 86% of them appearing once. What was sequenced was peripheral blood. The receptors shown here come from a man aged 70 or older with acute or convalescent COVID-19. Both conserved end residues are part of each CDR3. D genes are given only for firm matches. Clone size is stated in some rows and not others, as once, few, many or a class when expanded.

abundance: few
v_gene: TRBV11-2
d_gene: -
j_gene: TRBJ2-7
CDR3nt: TGTGCCAGCAGCCTTCTCCTGTACGAGCAGTACTTC
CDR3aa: CASSLLLYEQYF

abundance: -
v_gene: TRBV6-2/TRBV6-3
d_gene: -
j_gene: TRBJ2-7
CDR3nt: TGTGCCAGCAGTTCTTACACCTTCTCCTACGAGCAGTACTTC
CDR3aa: CASSSYTFSYEQYF

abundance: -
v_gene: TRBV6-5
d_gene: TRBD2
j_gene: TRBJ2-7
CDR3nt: TGTGCCAGCAGACTAGAGCGGGAGTCAAGTGAGCAGTACTTC
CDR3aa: CASRLERESSEQYF

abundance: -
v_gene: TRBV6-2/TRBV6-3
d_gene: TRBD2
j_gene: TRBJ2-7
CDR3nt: TGTGCCAGCAGTATAACGGGAGGGCCAGTCGACGAGCAGTACTTC
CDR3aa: CASSITGGPVDEQYF

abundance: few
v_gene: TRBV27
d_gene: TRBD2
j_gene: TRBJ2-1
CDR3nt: TGTGCCAGCAGTTTCGAAGGACTAGCGGGAGGGGGTGAGCAGTTCTTC
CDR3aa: CASSFEGLAGGGEQFF

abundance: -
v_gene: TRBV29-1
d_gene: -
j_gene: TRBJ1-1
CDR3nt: TGCAGCGCCGGGGGAGCGAACACTGAAGCTTTCTTT
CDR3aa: CSAGGANTEAFF

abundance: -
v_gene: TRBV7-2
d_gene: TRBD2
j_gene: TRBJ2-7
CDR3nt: TGTGCCAGCAGCCTAGCGGGCTTCTCCTACGAGCAGTACTTC
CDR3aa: CASSLAGFSYEQYF

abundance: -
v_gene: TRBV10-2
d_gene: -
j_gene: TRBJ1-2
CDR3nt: TGCGCCAGCAGTGGTAGCGGGGCAGGGAACTATGGCTACACCTTC
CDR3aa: CASSGSGAGNYGYTF

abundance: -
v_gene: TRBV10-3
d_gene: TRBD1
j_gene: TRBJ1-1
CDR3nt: TGTGCCATCAGCAACGGGACAGGGAGAGAGGCTTTCTTT
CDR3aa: CAISNGTGREAFF

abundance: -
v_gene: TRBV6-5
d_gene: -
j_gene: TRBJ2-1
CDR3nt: TGTGCCAGCAGCCCCCTCGGGGTTACCTACAATGAGCAGTTCTTC
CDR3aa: CASSPLGVTYNEQFF

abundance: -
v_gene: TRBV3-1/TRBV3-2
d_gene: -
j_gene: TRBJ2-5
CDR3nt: TGTGCCAGCAGCCAAGATCTGGCGGGTTCCCAGTACTTC
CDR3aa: CASSQDLAGSQYF

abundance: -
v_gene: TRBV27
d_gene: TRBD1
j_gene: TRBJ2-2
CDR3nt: TGTGCCAGCAGTTCTAGACAGGGGGCGACCGGGGAGCTGTTTTTT
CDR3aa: CASSSRQGATGELFF

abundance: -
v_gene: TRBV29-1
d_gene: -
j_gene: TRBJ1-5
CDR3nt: TGCAGCGTTGAAGATCAACCGGGGCAGCCCCAGCATTTT
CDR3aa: CSVEDQPGQPQHF

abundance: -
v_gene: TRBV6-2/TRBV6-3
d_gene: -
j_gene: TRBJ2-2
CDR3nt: TGTGCCAGCAGCCCTGCGGGACAGACGAACACCGGGGAGCTGTTTTTT
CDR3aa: CASSPAGQTNTGELFF

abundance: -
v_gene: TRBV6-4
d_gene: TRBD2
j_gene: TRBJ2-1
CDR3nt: TGTGCCAGCAGTCCCATGGGGGGGTTATATGAGCAGTTCTTC
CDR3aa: CASSPMGGLYEQFF

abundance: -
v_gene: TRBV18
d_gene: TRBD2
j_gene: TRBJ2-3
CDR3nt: TGTGCCAGCTCACCTGTCAAAACGCGGGGACTAGCGGGAGCGGGCACAGATACGCAGTATTTT
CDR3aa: CASSPVKTRGLAGAGTDTQYF

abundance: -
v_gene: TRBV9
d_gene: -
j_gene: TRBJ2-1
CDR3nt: TGTGCCAGCAGCGTACTATGGAGCGGGAATGAGCAGTTCTTC
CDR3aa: CASSVLWSGNEQFF

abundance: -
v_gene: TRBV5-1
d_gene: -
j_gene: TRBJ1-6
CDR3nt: TGCGCCAGCAGCTTGGAGGCAGGGAGGCAGGATTCACCCCTCCACTTT
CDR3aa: CASSLEAGRQDSPLHF

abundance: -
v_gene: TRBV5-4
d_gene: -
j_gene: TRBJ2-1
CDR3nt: TGTGCCAGCAGCCCGTCGACCCCGCGGCGCGATGAGCAGTTCTTC
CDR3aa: CASSPSTPRRDEQFF

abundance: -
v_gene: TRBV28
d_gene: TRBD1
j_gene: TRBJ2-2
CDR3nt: TGTGCCAGCAGTTTGTCGACAGGGTTGGGCACCGGGGAGCTGTTTTTT
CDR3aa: CASSLSTGLGTGELFF

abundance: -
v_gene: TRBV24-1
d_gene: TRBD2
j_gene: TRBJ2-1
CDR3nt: TGTGCCACCAGCCTAGCGGAGAATGAGCAGTTCTTC
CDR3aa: CATSLAENEQFF

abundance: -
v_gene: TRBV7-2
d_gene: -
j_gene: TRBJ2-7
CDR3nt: TGTGCCAGCAGCTTATGGGCGGGAAGTCAGTACGAGCAGTACTTC
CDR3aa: CASSLWAGSQYEQYF

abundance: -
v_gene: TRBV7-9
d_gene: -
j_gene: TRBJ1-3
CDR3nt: TGTGCCAGCAGCTTACTGGGAGACACCATATATTTT
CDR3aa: CASSLLGDTIYF

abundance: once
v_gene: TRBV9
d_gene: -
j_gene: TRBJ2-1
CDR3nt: TGTGTCAGCAGCGTAGATAGGGGGTCCTACAATGAGCAGTTCTTC
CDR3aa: CVSSVDRGSYNEQFF